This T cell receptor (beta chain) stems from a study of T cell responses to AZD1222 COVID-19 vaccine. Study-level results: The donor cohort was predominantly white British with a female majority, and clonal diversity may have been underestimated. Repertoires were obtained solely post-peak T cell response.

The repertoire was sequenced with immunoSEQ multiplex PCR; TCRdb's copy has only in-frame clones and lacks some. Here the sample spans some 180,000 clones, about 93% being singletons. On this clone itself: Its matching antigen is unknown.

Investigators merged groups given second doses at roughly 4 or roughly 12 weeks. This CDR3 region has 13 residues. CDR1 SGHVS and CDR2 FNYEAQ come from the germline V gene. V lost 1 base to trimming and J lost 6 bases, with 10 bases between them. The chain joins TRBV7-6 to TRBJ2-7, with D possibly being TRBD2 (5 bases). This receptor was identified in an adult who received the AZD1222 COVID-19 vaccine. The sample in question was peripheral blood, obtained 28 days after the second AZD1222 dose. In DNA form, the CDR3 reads TGTGCCAGCAGCTTAGTGGAGGACGGCGAGCAGTACTTC. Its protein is CASSLVEDGEQYF.